A single T cell receptor (beta chain) is shown here with its context. Antigen: not known. Looked up from germline, CDR1 is SNHLY and CDR2 is FYNNEI. V was pared by 10 bases and J by 9 bases, with 3 bases of the junction left unmatched. The CDR3 is 10 amino acids. Generated by immunoSEQ multiplex PCR, the TCRdb table keeps only in-frame clones and is missing some. The table has hundreds of thousands of clones, 60% to 75% seen once. This record comes from a study of cytotoxic CD8 clonotypes in ibrutinib-treated CLL. General study points: Baseline levels of clonality went above those of age-matched healthy donors and moved with circulating CD8+ T-cell counts.

This TCR was sampled from a human donor with chronic lymphocytic leukemia. The chain combines TRBV2 with TRBJ2-7, with 10 bases that match TRBD1. The material sequenced was PBMCs, taken after 24 months of ibrutinib treatment. The CDR3 DNA reads as TGTGCCACGACAGGGGGCGCGCAGTACTTC. Amino acid sequence: CATTGGAQYF.